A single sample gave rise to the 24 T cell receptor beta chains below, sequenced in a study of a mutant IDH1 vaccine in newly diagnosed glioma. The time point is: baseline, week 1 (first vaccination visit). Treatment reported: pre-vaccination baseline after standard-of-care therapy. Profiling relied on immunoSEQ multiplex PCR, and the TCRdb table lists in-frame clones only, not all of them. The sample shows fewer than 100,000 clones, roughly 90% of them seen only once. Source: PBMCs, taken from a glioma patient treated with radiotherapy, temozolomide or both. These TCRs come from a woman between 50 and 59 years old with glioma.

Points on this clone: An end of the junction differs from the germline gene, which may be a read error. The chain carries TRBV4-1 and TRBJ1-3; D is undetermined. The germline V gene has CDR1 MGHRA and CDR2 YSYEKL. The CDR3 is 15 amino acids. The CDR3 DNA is TGCGCCAGCGGCCAAGCCCAGGACCCTGGAAACACCATATATTTT. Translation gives CASGQAQDPGNTIYF.

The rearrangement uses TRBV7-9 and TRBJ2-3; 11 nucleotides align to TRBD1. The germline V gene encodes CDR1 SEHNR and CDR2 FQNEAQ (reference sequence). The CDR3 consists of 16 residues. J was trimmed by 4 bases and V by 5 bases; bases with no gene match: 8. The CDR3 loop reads CASSTPDRGPADTQYF. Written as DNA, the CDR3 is TGTGCCAGCAGCACCCCGGACAGGGGGCCGGCAGATACGCAGTATTTT.

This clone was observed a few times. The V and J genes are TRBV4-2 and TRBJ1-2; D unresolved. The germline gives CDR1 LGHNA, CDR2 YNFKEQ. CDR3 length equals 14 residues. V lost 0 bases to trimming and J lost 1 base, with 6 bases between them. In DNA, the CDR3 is TGTGCCAGCAGCCAAGATGGCCTTAACTATGGCTACACCTTC. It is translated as CASSQDGLNYGYTF.

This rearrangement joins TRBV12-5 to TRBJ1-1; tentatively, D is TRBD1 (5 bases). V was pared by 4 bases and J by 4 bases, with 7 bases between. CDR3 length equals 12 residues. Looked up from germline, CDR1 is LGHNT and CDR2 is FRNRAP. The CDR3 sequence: CASGSQGTEAFF. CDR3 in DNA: TGTGCTAGTGGTTCCCAGGGCACTGAAGCTTTCTTT.

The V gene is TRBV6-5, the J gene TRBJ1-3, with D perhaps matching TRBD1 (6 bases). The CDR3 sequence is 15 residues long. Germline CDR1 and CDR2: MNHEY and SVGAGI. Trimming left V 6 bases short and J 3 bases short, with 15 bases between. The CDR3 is CASSAWGAGGNTIYF. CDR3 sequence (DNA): TGTGCCAGCAGCGCGTGGGGGGCTGGTGGAAACACCATATATTTT.

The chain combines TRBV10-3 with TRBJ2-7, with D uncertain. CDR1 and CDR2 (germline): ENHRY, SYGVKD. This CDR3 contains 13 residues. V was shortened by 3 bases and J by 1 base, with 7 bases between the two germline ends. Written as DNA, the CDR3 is TGTGCCATCAGTGATTGGTCTTCCTACGAGCAGTACTTC. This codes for CAISDWSSYEQYF.

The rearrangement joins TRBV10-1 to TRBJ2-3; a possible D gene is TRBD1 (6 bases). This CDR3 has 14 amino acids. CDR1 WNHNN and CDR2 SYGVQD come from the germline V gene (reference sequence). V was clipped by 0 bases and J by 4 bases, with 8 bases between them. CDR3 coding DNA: TGCGCCAGCAGTGAGTCGGACAGACCAGATACGCAGTATTTT. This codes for CASSESDRPDTQYF.

CDR3 loop: CATSRGEVNTGELFF. CDR3 coding DNA: TGTGCCACCAGCAGAGGAGAAGTAAACACCGGGGAGCTGTTTTTT. The genes are TRBV15 and TRBJ2-2, with D unclear. CDR3 length: 15 amino acids. V gave up 1 base and J gave up 2 bases, with 8 bases separating them. Germline values: CDR1 LNHNV, CDR2 YYDKDF (reference sequence).

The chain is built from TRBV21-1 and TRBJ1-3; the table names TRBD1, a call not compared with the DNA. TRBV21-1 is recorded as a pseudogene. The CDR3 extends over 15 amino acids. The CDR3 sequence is CASSKLSSSGNTIYF. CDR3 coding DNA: TGTGCCAGCAGCAAATTGTCCAGCTCTGGAAACACCATATATTTT.

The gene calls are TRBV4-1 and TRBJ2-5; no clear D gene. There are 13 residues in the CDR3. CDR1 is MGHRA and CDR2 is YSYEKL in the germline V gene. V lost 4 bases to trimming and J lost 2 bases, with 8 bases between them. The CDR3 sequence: CASSLTPQETQYF. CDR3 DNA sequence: TGCGCCAGCAGCCTTACTCCTCAAGAGACCCAGTACTTC.

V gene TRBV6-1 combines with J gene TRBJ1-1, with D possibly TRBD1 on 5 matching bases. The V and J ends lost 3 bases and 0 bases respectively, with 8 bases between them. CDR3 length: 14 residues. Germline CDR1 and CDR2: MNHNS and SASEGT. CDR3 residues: CASSDPGLNTEAFF. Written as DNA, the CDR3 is TGTGCCAGCAGTGATCCGGGACTGAACACTGAAGCTTTCTTT.

The DNA of the CDR3 is TGTGCCAGCTCCCGGCAGGGTACTGGGGCCAACGTCCTGACTTTC. Its protein product is CASSRQGTGANVLTF. V and J are TRBV6-5 and TRBJ2-6, with D maybe TRBD1 (5 bases). In germline, CDR1 is MNHEY, CDR2 SVGAGI. The CDR3 length is 15 residues. V lost 8 bases to trimming and J lost 2 bases, with 13 bases between them.

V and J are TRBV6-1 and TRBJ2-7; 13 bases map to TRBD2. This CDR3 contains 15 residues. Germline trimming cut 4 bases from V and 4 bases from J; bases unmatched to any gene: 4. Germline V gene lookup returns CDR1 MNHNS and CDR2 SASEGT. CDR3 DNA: TGTGCCAGCAGTGGACTAGCGGGAGGTCCATACGAGCAGTACTTC. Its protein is CASSGLAGGPYEQYF.

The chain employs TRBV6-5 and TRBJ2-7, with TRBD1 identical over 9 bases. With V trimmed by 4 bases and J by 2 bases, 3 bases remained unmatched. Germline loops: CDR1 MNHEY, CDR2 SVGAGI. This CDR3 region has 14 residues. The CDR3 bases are TGTGCCAGCAGTTTGACAGGGGGGACCTACGAGCAGTACTTC. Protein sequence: CASSLTGGTYEQYF.

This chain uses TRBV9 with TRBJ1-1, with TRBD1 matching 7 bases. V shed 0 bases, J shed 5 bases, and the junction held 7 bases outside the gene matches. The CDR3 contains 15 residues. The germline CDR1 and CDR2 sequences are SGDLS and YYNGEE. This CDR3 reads CASSVGGQSRTEAFF. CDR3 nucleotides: TGTGCCAGCAGCGTAGGGGGACAGAGTAGGACTGAAGCTTTCTTT.

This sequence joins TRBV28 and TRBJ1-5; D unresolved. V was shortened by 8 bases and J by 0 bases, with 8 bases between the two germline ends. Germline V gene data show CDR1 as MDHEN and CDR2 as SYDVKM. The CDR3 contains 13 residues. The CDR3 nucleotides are TGTGCCAGCGGGGATTATAGCAATCAGCCCCAGCATTTT. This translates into CASGDYSNQPQHF.

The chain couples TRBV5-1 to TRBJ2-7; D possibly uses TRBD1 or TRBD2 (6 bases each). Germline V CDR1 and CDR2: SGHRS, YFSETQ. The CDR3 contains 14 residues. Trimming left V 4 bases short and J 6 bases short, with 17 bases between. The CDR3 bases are TGCGCCAGCAGCCCCGACGGGGGCTACGGCGAGCAGTACTTC. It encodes CASSPDGGYGEQYF.

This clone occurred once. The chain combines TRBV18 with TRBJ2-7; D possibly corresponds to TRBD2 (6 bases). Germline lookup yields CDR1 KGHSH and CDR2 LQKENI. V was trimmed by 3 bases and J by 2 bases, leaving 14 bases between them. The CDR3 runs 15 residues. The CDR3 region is CASSPAGSFTYEQYF. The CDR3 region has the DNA TGTGCCAGCTCACCTGCCGGGAGTTTCACCTACGAGCAGTACTTC.

CDR3 DNA sequence: TGTGCCAGCAGCGTAGAACAGTTCTCTAGCACAGATACGCAGTATTTT. Amino acids: CASSVEQFSSTDTQYF. This rearrangement joins TRBV9 to TRBJ2-3, with D unclear. Germline V lookup: CDR1 SGDLS, CDR2 YYNGEE. V was pared by 0 bases and J by 0 bases, with 11 bases between. The CDR3 has 16 amino acids. The variable domain in full, completed from reference TRBV9 and TRBJ2-3, reads DSGVTQTPKHLITATGQRVTLRCSPRSGDLSVYWYQQSLDQGLQFLIQYYNGEERAKGNILERFSAQQFPDLHSELNLSSLELGDSALYFCASSVEQFSSTDTQYFGPGTRLTVL.

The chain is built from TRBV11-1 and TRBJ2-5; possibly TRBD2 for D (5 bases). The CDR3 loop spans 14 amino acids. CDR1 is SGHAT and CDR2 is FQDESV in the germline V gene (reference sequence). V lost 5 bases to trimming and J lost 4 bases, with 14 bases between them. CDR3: CASSPWSRGETQYF. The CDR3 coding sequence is TGTGCCAGCAGCCCCTGGAGCCGGGGAGAGACCCAGTACTTC.

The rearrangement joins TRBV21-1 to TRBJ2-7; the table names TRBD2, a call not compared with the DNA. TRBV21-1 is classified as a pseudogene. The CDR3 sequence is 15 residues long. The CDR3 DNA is TGTGCCAGCATCCTAGGACTAGCCTTAACCTACGAGCAGTACTTC. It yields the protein CASILGLALTYEQYF.

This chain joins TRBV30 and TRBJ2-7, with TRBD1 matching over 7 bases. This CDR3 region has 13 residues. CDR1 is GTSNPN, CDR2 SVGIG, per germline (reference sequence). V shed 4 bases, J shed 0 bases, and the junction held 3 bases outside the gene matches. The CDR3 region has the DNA TGTGCCTGGACAGGGGACAGCTCCTACGAGCAGTACTTC. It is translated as CAWTGDSSYEQYF.

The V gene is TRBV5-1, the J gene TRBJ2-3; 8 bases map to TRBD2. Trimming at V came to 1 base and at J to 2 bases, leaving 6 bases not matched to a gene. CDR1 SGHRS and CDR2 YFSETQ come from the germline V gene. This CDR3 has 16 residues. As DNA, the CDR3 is TGCGCCAGCAGCTTGTCCGGGGGGGCGATCACAGATACGCAGTATTTT. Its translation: CASSLSGGAITDTQYF.

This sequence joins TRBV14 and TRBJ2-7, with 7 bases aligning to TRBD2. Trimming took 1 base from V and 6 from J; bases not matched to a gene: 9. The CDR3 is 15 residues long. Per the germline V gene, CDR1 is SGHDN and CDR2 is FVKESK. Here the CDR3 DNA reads TGTGCCAGCAGCCAAGTCGGGACGGGGGGTTCCGAGCAGTACTTC. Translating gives CASSQVGTGGSEQYF. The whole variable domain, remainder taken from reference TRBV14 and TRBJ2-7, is EAGVTQFPSHSVIEKGQTVTLRCDPISGHDNLYWYRRVMGKEIKFLLHFVKESKQDESGMPNNRFLAERTGGTYSTLKVQPAELEDSGVYFCASSQVGTGGSEQYFGPGTRLTVT.